Listed here are 14 T cell receptor beta chains from one sample, sequenced in a study of control samples from healthy donors and cancer patients. Using immunoSEQ multiplex PCR, the repertoire was profiled, and TCRdb retains in-frame clones only, with some absent. The table has some 140,000 clones, around nine tenths seen once. Sequenced input: PBMCs. The receptors stem from a man aged 45-65 years with head and neck cancer.

The V and J genes are TRBV5-6 and TRBJ1-5; perhaps TRBD1 as D (6 bases). The CDR3 has 18 amino acids. The germline V gene has CDR1 SGHDT and CDR2 YYEEEE. V was shortened by 5 bases and J by 3 bases, with 24 bases between the two germline ends. The CDR3: CASRNSGGHRGVNQPQHF. In nucleotides, the CDR3 is TGTGCCAGCAGGAACTCGGGGGGGCATCGGGGCGTCAATCAGCCCCAGCATTTT.

CDR3 protein: CASRRTGRNQPQHF. The CDR3, as DNA: TGTGCCAGCAGACGGACAGGACGCAATCAGCCCCAGCATTTT. V gene TRBV6-5 combines with J gene TRBJ1-5, with 7 bases aligning to TRBD1. CDR1 and CDR2 (germline): MNHEY, SVGAGI. The trim removed 6 bases at V and 2 bases at J, leaving 4 bases unmatched. This CDR3 spans 14 amino acids.

This chain links TRBV11-3 with TRBJ2-2; unclear D gene. V lost 5 bases, J lost 8 bases, and 15 bases lay in between. The CDR3 has 14 residues. Germline lookup yields CDR1 SGHNT and CDR2 YENEEA. The CDR3 spells CASSALGPGGELFF. CDR3 bases: TGTGCCAGCAGCGCCCTGGGCCCCGGGGGGGAGCTGTTTTTT.

The chain recombines TRBV7-2 with TRBJ2-2, with D possibly TRBD2 on 5 matching bases. With 7 bases removed from V and 7 bases from J, the gap between germline ends came to 13 bases. The germline V gene encodes CDR1 SGHTA and CDR2 FQGNSA. The CDR3 runs to 13 residues. The CDR3 nucleotides read TGTGCCAGCAAGCGGATGGGCGGCGGGGAGCTGTTTTTT. Amino acid sequence: CASKRMGGGELFF. The full variable domain, with the rest looked up from reference TRBV7-2 and TRBJ2-2, is GAGVSQSPSNKVTEKGKDVELRCDPISGHTALYWYRQSLGQGLEFLIYFQGNSAPDKSGLPSDRFSAERTGGSVSTLTIQRTQQEDSAVYLCASKRMGGGELFFGEGSRLTVL.

A single count supports this clone. This chain joins TRBV10-1 and TRBJ2-3; D is ambiguous. With 0 bases removed from V and 11 bases from J, the gap between germline ends came to 9 bases. This CDR3 contains 12 residues. The germline gives CDR1 WNHNN, CDR2 SYGVQD (reference sequence). The CDR3 DNA sequence: TGCGCCAGCAGTGAGTCCGCCTTAGGGCAGTATTTT. Protein sequence: CASSESALGQYF.

In this sample, this clone turned up once. The rearrangement links TRBV6-2 or TRBV6-3 to TRBJ2-1; 12 bases agree with TRBD1. Trimming removed 5 bases from V and 10 bases from J; junction bases left unmatched: 9. The germline CDR1 and CDR2 sequences are MNHEY and SVGEGT. The CDR3 is made up of 15 amino acids. In DNA, the CDR3 is TGTGCCAGCAGTCTCCGGGACAGGGGGCGCGGGGAGCAGTTCTTC. It translates to CASSLRDRGRGEQFF.

As regards this clone: Other DNA sequences in the same sample also yield this CDR3. The CDR3, as DNA: TGTGCCAGCAGCTTAGGGGGCAGCTACGAGCAGTACTTC. Amino acid sequence: CASSLGGSYEQYF. J is TRBJ2-7 and V is TRBV11-2; a weak D match, TRBD1 (5 bases). V lost 1 base, J lost 3 bases, and 7 bases lay in between. Per germline, CDR1 SGHAT and CDR2 FQNNGV. The CDR3 is made up of 13 amino acids. Together with reference TRBV11-2 and TRBJ2-7, the CDR3 gives the full variable domain: EAGVAQSPRYKIIEKRQSVAFWCNPISGHATLYWYQQILGQGPKLLIQFQNNGVVDDSQLPKDRFSAERLKGVDSTLKIQPAKLEDSAVYLCASSLGGSYEQYFGPGTRLTVT.

The chain has TRBV10-2 and TRBJ2-7; D gene uncertain. CDR1 is WSHSY and CDR2 is SAAADI in the germline V gene. This CDR3 is built from 12 residues. Deletions cut 2 bases from V and 2 bases from J, with 4 bases between. The CDR3 loop reads CASSEAPYEQYF. In DNA form, the CDR3 reads TGCGCCAGCAGTGAGGCCCCCTACGAGCAGTACTTC.

This clone is a singleton in its sample. The chain is built from TRBV28 and TRBJ2-1, with 13 positions matching TRBD2. The ends lost 1 base at V and 6 bases at J; junction bases unmatched: 6. CDR1 and CDR2 (germline): MDHEN, SYDVKM. The CDR3 is 17 amino acids. CDR3 DNA sequence: TGTGCCAGCAGTTTATTGGCTTGGACTAGCGGGGGCAATGAGCAGTTCTTC. Encoded protein: CASSLLAWTSGGNEQFF.

This clone was found once. V gene TRBV19 combines with J gene TRBJ2-7, with D unresolved. V dropped 3 bases and J dropped 3 bases, with 15 bases sitting between them. CDR3 size: 15 residues. Germline V gives CDR1 LNHDA, CDR2 SQIVND (reference sequence). The CDR3 DNA reads TGTGCCAGTAGTATTGGCGTCGGCGGCTACTACGAGCAGTACTTC. It translates to CASSIGVGGYYEQYF.

By sample fraction, this clone is medium-sized (0.01 to 0.1%). The chain couples TRBV16 to TRBJ1-4; 11 nucleotides match TRBD1. Germline V CDR1 and CDR2: KGHSY, FQNENV. The CDR3 is 15 amino acids. V gave up 6 bases and J gave up 7 bases; unmatched junction bases: 7. CDR3 nucleotides: TGTGCCAGCAGGTTATCGGACAGGGGGCGTGAAAAACTGTTTTTT. As protein: CASRLSDRGREKLFF.

The rearrangement links TRBV7-9 to TRBJ2-1; the D is unclear. Germline loops: CDR1 SEHNR, CDR2 FQNEAQ (reference sequence). This CDR3 spans 13 amino acids. Deletions cut 5 bases from V and 6 bases from J, with 11 bases between. The CDR3 DNA follows: TGTGCCAGCAGCCGTGTAGGTCTCAATGAGCAGTTCTTC. Amino acids: CASSRVGLNEQFF.

V and J are TRBV28 and TRBJ2-6, with D possibly being TRBD1 (5 bases). This CDR3 comprises 18 residues. Germline-derived CDR1 and CDR2 are MDHEN and SYDVKM. V lost 8 bases, J lost 2 bases, and 22 bases lay in between. DNA of the CDR3: TGTGCCAGCCGTAAACGGACACCCGGTGGCGCTGGGGCCAACGTCCTGACTTTC. Protein: CASRKRTPGGAGANVLTF. The variable domain in full, with the rest retrieved from reference TRBV28 and TRBJ2-6, is DVKVTQSSRYLVKRTGEKVFLECVQDMDHENMFWYRQDPGLGLRLIYFSYDVKMKEKGDIPEGYSVSREKKERFSLILESASTNQTSMYLCASRKRTPGGAGANVLTFGAGSRLTVL.

The V and J genes are TRBV27 and TRBJ1-5, with D perhaps TRBD1 (5 bases). V was trimmed by 0 bases and J by 9 bases, leaving 12 bases between them. This CDR3 comprises 14 residues. Per germline, CDR1 MNHEY and CDR2 SMNVEV (reference sequence). The CDR3 DNA sequence: TGTGCCAGCAGTTTATCGGCGGGAGGGGTGCCCCAGCATTTT. Protein product: CASSLSAGGVPQHF.